This T cell receptor (beta chain) comes out of a study of patients and donors after allogeneic stem cell transplantation. Trimming stripped 3 bases from V and 10 bases from J, with 12 bases between. There are 13 residues in the CDR3. CDR1 and CDR2 (germline): KGHDR, SFDVKD. Each CDR3 protein is one row after TCRdb ran MiXCR on the RT-PCR reads. This sample has 190,000 or so distinct CDR3 sequences, with about 40% found just once. The J gene is TRBJ2-1, the V gene TRBV24-1; TRBD2 is a possible D gene (5 bases). This TCR was recovered from a human donor who was either an allogeneic HSCT recipient or a stem cell or donor lymphocyte infusion donor (not recorded which). It is not recorded whose cells these are; they may come from a transplant donor. The sample taken for sequencing was blood, either unsorted or a sorted T cell fraction (not recorded which). CDR3 region: CATSDVAGGEQFF. CDR3 DNA: TGTGCCACCAGTGATGTGGCGGGTGGAGAGCAGTTCTTC.